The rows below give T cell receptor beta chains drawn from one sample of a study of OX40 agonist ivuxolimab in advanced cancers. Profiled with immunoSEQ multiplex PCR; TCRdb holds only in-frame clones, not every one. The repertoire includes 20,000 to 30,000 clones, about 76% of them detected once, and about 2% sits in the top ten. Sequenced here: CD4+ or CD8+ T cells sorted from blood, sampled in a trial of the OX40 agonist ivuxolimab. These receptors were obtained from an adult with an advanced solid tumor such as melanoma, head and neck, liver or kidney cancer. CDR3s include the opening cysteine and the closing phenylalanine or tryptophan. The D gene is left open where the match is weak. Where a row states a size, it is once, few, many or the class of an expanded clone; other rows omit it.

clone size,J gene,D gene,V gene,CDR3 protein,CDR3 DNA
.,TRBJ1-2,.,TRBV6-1,CASSESVQGGYGYTF,TGTGCCAGCAGTGAATCGGTCCAAGGGGGCTATGGCTACACCTTC
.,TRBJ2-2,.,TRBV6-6,CASTRGVNTGELFF,TGTGCCAGCACCAGAGGGGTGAACACCGGGGAGCTGTTTTTT
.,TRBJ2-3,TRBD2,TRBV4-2,CASSQGGLAGVIRTDTQYF,TGTGCCAGCAGCCAAGGGGGACTAGCGGGGGTTATCCGCACAGATACGCAGTATTTT
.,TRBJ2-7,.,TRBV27,CASSFSGRVLGYEQYF,TGTGCCAGCAGTTTCTCGGGCAGGGTGCTCGGGTACGAGCAGTACTTC
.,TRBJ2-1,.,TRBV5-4,CASSLYGNEQFF,TGTGCCAGCAGTTTATACGGCAATGAGCAGTTCTTC
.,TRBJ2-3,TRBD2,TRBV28,CASSPGTSGRADTQYF,TGTGCCAGCAGCCCCGGGACTAGCGGGAGGGCAGATACGCAGTATTTT
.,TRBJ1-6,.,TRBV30,CAWNRAGNSPLHF,TGTGCCTGGAACCGGGCGGGCAATTCACCCCTCCACTTT
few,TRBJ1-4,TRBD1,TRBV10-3,CAISEEPKTGWGEKLFF,TGTGCCATCAGTGAAGAACCAAAGACAGGGTGGGGTGAAAAACTGTTTTTT
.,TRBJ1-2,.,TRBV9,CASTGFRSDGYTF,TGTGCCAGCACAGGGTTTCGGTCGGATGGCTACACCTTC
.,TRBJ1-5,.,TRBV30,CAWRAGHTNQPQHF,TGTGCCTGGAGGGCCGGGCATACTAATCAGCCCCAGCATTTT
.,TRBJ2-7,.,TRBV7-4,CASSLMTQQYF,TGTGCCAGCAGCTTAATGACGCAGCAGTACTTC
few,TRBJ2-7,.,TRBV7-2,CASSWTDAYEQYF,TGTGCCAGCAGCTGGACAGATGCCTACGAGCAGTACTTC
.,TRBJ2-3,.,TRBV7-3,CASSSLIADTQYF,TGTGCCAGCAGCTCTCTAATAGCAGATACGCAGTATTTT
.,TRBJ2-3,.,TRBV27,CASSYEGGADTQYF,TGTGCCAGCAGTTATGAGGGGGGGGCAGATACGCAGTATTTT
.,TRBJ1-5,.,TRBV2,CASRTDVSNQPQHF,TGTGCCAGCCGGACAGATGTTAGCAATCAGCCCCAGCATTTT
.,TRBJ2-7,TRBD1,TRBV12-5,CASARVVTGGAFEQYF,TGTGCTAGTGCCCGCGTCGTGACAGGGGGCGCGTTCGAGCAGTACTTC
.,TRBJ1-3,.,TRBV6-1,CASSGTPDSSGNTIYF,TGTGCCAGCAGTGGTACACCTGACTCATCGGGAAACACCATATATTTT
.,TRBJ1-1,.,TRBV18,CASREANTEAFF,TGTGCCAGCCGGGAGGCGAACACTGAAGCTTTCTTT
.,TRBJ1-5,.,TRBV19,CASSTSGGRRQPQHF,TGTGCCAGTAGTACCTCCGGGGGGCGGCGGCAGCCCCAGCATTTT
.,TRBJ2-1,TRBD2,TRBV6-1,CASSESLAGGYEQFF,TGTGCCAGCAGTGAAAGCCTAGCGGGGGGCTATGAGCAGTTCTTC
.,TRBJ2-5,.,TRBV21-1,CASSSSGSYEETQYF,TGTGCCAGCAGCAGTAGCGGGAGTTACGAAGAGACCCAGTACTTC
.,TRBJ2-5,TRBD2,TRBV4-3,CASSPKGQAGGHETQYF,TGCGCCAGCAGCCCAAAGGGGCAGGCGGGGGGGCATGAGACCCAGTACTTC
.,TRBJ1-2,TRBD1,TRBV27,CASRADRVHGYTF,TGTGCCAGCAGAGCAGACAGGGTTCATGGCTACACCTTC